A single sample gave rise to the 22 T cell receptor beta chains below, sequenced in a study of T cell repertoires in breast cancer. The expanded emulsion RT-PCR method captured paired alpha and beta chains from CD8+ T cells. A second nested PCR with blocking oligonucleotides suppressed unpaired genes. One entry per CDR3 protein results from TCRdb running MiXCR on the emulsion pairing reads. The sample records roughly 40,000 distinct CDR3 sequences, 45% to 50% being singletons. The sequencing sample was made of CD8+ T cells. Receptors originate from a pool of human donors with breast cancer or a healthy control (not recorded which).

The V call is TRBV20-1, the J call TRBJ1-4, with D possibly matching TRBD1 (6 bases). Looked up from germline, CDR1 is DFQATT and CDR2 is SNEGSKA (reference sequence). The V gene lost 6 bases and the J gene lost 3 bases, with 14 bases spanning the gap. This CDR3 has 14 residues. CDR3 coding DNA: TGCAGTGCCACCCGGGGGGCCTCTAATGAAAAACTGTTTTTT. Translation gives CSATRGASNEKLFF.

The chain uses TRBV7-9 and TRBJ1-4; D is unresolved. Trimming took off 1 base at V and 8 bases at J, with 14 bases between the two ends. The CDR3 is 15 amino acids. Per the germline V gene, CDR1 is SEHNR and CDR2 is FQNEAQ (reference sequence). For the CDR3, the DNA is TGTGCCAGCAGCTTAGGAGAGGGATTGAGGGAAAAACTGTTTTTT. As protein: CASSLGEGLREKLFF. The variable domain in full, completed from reference TRBV7-9 and TRBJ1-4, reads DTGVSQNPRHKITKRGQNVTFRCDPISEHNRLYWYRQTLGQGPEFLTYFQNEAQLEKSRLLSDRFSAERPKGSFSTLEIQRTEQGDSAMYLCASSLGEGLREKLFFGSGTQLSVL.

Worth noting for this clonotype: One junction end disagrees with the germline gene, perhaps due to a read error. V is TRBV2 and J is TRBJ1-2; perhaps TRBD1 as D (5 bases). The CDR3 covers 13 residues. Per the germline V gene, CDR1 is SNHLY and CDR2 is FYNNEI. CDR3 amino acids: CASSQGVLYGYTF. As DNA, the CDR3 is TGCGCCAGCAGCCAAGGGGTTCTCTATGGCTACACCTTC.

DNA of the CDR3: TGTGCCAGCAGCTTCGGGGCAGATAGCACAGATACGCAGTATTTT. Its protein is CASSFGADSTDTQYF. J is TRBJ2-3 and V is TRBV7-9; D is tentatively TRBD1 or TRBD2 (5 bases each). The CDR3 contains 15 residues. V was clipped by 3 bases and J by 0 bases, with 10 bases between them. CDR1 and CDR2 from the germline V gene are SEHNR and FQNEAQ (reference sequence).

V usage is TRBV25-1 and J usage is TRBJ1-1, with 8 bases identical to TRBD1. Germline loops: CDR1 MGHDK, CDR2 SYGVNS. The CDR3 has 15 residues. V trimming: 2 bases; J trimming: 1 base; junction bases outside the gene matches: 3. The CDR3 DNA sequence: TGTGCCAGCAGTGAACCCGGACAGGGGAACACTGAAGCTTTCTTT. Its translation: CASSEPGQGNTEAFF.

For this clonotype: Compared with germline, one end of the junction differs, possibly owing to a read error. The V gene is TRBV7-8, the J gene TRBJ1-6; D is possibly TRBD1 (6 bases). This CDR3 has 15 residues. CDR1 SGHVS and CDR2 FQNEAQ come from the germline V gene. The DNA of the CDR3 is TGTGCCAGCAGCCCGCAGGCAGGGGAATATTCACTCCTCCACTTT. This encodes CASSPQAGEYSLLHF.

The V gene is TRBV18, the J gene TRBJ2-1, with D perhaps matching TRBD2 (6 bases). Germline V gene data show CDR1 as KGHSH and CDR2 as LQKENI. V was cut by 3 bases and J by 8 bases, with 20 bases left in between. This CDR3 contains 16 residues. The CDR3 loop reads CASSPQSGLVGDEQFF. The DNA of the CDR3 is TGTGCCAGCTCACCCCAAAGCGGGTTGGTTGGGGATGAGCAGTTCTTC.

The V gene is TRBV19, the J gene TRBJ2-7; tentatively, D is TRBD1 (5 bases). The germline gives CDR1 LNHDA, CDR2 SQIVND (reference sequence). V shed 9 bases and J shed 2 bases, with 20 bases lying between them. This CDR3 comprises 15 residues. The CDR3 is CASRGHLTSTYEQYF. CDR3 sequence (DNA): TGTGCCAGCCGTGGACACCTTACTTCTACCTACGAGCAGTACTTC. Looking up the rest from reference TRBV19 and TRBJ2-7 gives the full variable domain: DGGITQSPKYLFRKEGQNVTLSCEQNLNHDAMYWYRQDPGQGLRLIYYSQIVNDFQKGDIAEGYSVSREKKESFPLTVTSAQKNPTAFYLCASRGHLTSTYEQYFGPGTRLTVT.

This chain joins TRBV27 and TRBJ2-1, with TRBD2 matching 10 bases. V trimming: 3 bases; J trimming: 7 bases; junction bases outside the gene matches: 9. The germline CDR1 and CDR2 sequences are MNHEY and SMNVEV (reference sequence). The CDR3 sequence is 16 residues long. CDR3 DNA sequence: TGTGCCAGCAGTTTTCTCGGGACTAGCGCCTTAAATGAGCAGTTCTTC. Amino acid sequence: CASSFLGTSALNEQFF.

With respect to this clonotype: A much larger clone differs by one base, so this may be a read error. V gene TRBV25-1 combines with J gene TRBJ1-5, with TRBD1 matching over 7 bases. Germline CDR1 is MGHDK and CDR2 is SYGVNS. The trim removed 3 bases at V and 9 bases at J, leaving 11 bases unmatched. This CDR3 has 15 amino acids. Here the CDR3 DNA reads TGTGCCAGCAGTGATGGGCAGGGGGTTTATCGGCCCCAGCATTTT. Translation gives CASSDGQGVYRPQHF.

V is TRBV28 and J is TRBJ1-1, with D perhaps TRBD1 (6 bases). Trimming stripped 5 bases from V and 2 bases from J, with 18 bases between. Germline-derived CDR1 and CDR2 are MDHEN and SYDVKM. This CDR3 is 16 amino acids long. The CDR3 sequence: CASSPPWGALNTEAFF. The CDR3 nucleotides are TGTGCCAGCAGTCCCCCTTGGGGGGCTCTAAACACTGAAGCTTTCTTT.

J is TRBJ2-3 and V is TRBV6-4; the D gene is possibly TRBD2 (7 bases). The V end was cut by 0 bases, the J end by 5 bases, with 12 bases between. Germline-derived CDR1 and CDR2 are MRHNA and SNTAGT. This CDR3 is built from 15 residues. The CDR3 DNA reads as TGTGCCAGCAGTGACTCTGCGGGGGCTGGAGATACGCAGTATTTT. Its protein is CASSDSAGAGDTQYF.

A word on this clonotype: The germline gene is not matched at one end of the junction; a read error may be the cause. The CDR3, as DNA: TGCAGTGCTAGCTGCACTGAAGCTCTCTTT. This encodes CSASCTEALF. This chain uses TRBV20-1 with TRBJ1-1; no clear D. The CDR3 is 10 residues long. Germline-derived CDR1 and CDR2 are DFQATT and SNEGSKA (reference sequence).

At least ten counts were recorded for this clonotype. The J gene is TRBJ1-2, the V gene TRBV7-8; 7 nucleotides agree with TRBD1. The V gene end was trimmed by 1 base and the J gene end by 5 bases; junction bases not matched to a gene: 7. This CDR3 has 15 residues. CDR1 and CDR2 (germline): SGHVS, FQNEAQ. CDR3: CASSLVSGGGYGYTF. DNA of the CDR3: TGTGCCAGCAGCTTAGTGTCAGGGGGAGGGTATGGCTACACCTTC.

The V and J genes are TRBV25-1 and TRBJ1-6, with 7 bases matching TRBD1. Germline V CDR1 and CDR2: MGHDK, SYGVNS. J gave up 8 bases and V 10 bases, and 8 bases lay outside the gene matches. This CDR3 has 13 residues. CDR3 coding DNA: TGTGCCACCACAGGGACAGATTATTCACCCCTCCACTTT. Translation gives CATTGTDYSPLHF.

The chain carries TRBV7-2 and TRBJ2-7; D ambiguous. V was shortened by 4 bases and J by 2 bases, with 12 bases between the two germline ends. CDR1 is SGHTA, CDR2 FQGNSA, per germline. The CDR3 totals 14 residues. CDR3 sequence (DNA): TGTGCCAGCAGCTCCCAACTGGGCACCTACGAGCAGTACTTC. It specifies CASSSQLGTYEQYF.

The chain combines TRBV20-1 with TRBJ1-2; D is undetermined. Germline V gene lookup returns CDR1 DFQATT and CDR2 SNEGSKA (reference sequence). The CDR3 has 14 residues. Trimming stripped 3 bases from V and 5 bases from J, with 16 bases between. CDR3 in DNA: TGCAGTGCTAGGGTAGACCGGACCCTATATGGCTACACCTTC. Residues: CSARVDRTLYGYTF.

The chain recombines TRBV4-2 with TRBJ1-2; D not certain. Germline CDR1 and CDR2: LGHNA and YNFKEQ. The CDR3 runs 14 residues. V was shortened by 0 bases and J by 8 bases, with 13 bases between the two germline ends. The CDR3 bases are TGTGCCAGCAGCCAAGATCTAGGAGGGAGAGGCTACACCTTC. Translating it yields CASSQDLGGRGYTF.

V gene TRBV7-2 combines with J gene TRBJ2-7; the D is unclear. V was cut by 3 bases and J by 3 bases, with 15 bases left in between. CDR3 length: 15 amino acids. Per germline, CDR1 SGHTA and CDR2 FQGNSA. This chain's CDR3 is CASSFRDSQFYEQYF. Here the CDR3 DNA reads TGTGCCAGCAGCTTCCGCGACTCCCAATTCTACGAGCAGTACTTC. Combining the CDR3 with reference TRBV7-2 and TRBJ2-7 gives the whole variable domain GAGVSQSPSNKVTEKGKDVELRCDPISGHTALYWYRQSLGQGLEFLIYFQGNSAPDKSGLPSDRFSAERTGGSVSTLTIQRTQQEDSAVYLCASSFRDSQFYEQYFGPGTRLTVT.

This sequence joins TRBV5-6 and TRBJ2-7, with 11 bases that match TRBD1. The ends lost 0 bases at V and 2 bases at J; junction bases unmatched: 1. This CDR3 has 15 residues. In germline, CDR1 is SGHDT, CDR2 YYEEEE. CDR3 in amino acids: CASSLGDRGTYEQYF. The CDR3 DNA reads TGTGCCAGCAGCTTGGGGGACAGGGGGACCTACGAGCAGTACTTC.

Here the CDR3 reads CASSQDMASGRTGELFF. The CDR3, as DNA: TGTGCCAGCAGCCAAGATATGGCTAGCGGGAGGACCGGGGAGCTGTTTTTT. The V gene is TRBV3-1, the J gene TRBJ2-2; 11 nucleotides align to TRBD2. The germline CDR1 and CDR2 sequences are LGHDT and YNNKEL (reference sequence). The CDR3 covers 17 residues. V lost 0 bases, J lost 5 bases, and 5 bases stayed unmatched.

The chain joins TRBV7-3 to TRBJ2-1; possibly TRBD1 for D (6 bases). V shed 4 bases and J shed 5 bases, with 9 bases lying between them. The CDR3 has 13 residues. In germline, CDR1 is SGHTA, CDR2 FQGTGA. The CDR3 bases are TGTGCCAGCAGCTCCCAGGGGCACAATGAGCAGTTCTTC. Protein product: CASSSQGHNEQFF.